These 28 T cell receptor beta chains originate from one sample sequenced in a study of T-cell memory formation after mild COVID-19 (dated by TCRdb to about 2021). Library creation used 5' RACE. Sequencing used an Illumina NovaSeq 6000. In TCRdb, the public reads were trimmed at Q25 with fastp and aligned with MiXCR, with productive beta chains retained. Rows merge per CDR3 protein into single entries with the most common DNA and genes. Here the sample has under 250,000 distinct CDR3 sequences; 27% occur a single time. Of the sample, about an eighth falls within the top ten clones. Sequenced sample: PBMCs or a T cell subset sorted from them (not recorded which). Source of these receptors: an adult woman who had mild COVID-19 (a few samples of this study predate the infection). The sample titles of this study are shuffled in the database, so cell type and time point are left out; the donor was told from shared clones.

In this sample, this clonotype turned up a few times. The CDR3 loop reads CASSLRGTGLHNEKLFF. In DNA form, the CDR3 reads TGTGCCAGCAGCTTAAGGGGGACAGGGTTGCATAATGAAAAACTGTTTTTT. The rearrangement uses TRBV11-2 and TRBJ1-4; 9 nucleotides align to TRBD1. V lost 2 bases to trimming and J lost 4 bases; unmatched junction nucleotides: 8. Looked up from germline, CDR1 is SGHAT and CDR2 is FQNNGV. This CDR3 is built from 17 residues.

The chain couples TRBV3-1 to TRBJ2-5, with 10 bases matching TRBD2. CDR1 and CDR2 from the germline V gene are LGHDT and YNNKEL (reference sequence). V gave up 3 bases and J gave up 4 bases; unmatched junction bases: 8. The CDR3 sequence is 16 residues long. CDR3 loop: CASSHPGAGGPETQYF. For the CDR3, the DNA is TGTGCCAGCAGCCACCCCGGAGCGGGGGGGCCAGAGACCCAGTACTTC.

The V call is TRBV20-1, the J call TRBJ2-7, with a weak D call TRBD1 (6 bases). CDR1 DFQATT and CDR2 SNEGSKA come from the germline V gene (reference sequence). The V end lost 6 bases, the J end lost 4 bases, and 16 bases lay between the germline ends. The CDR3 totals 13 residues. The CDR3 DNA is TGCAGTGCAACCGGGACATCCTGGTACGAGCAGTACTTC. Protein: CSATGTSWYEQYF.

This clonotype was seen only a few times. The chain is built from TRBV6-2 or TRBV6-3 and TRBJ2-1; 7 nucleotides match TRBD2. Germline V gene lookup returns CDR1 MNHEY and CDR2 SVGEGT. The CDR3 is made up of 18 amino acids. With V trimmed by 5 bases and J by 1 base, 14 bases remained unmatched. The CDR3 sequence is CASSQHSLANPSYNEQFF. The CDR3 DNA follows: TGTGCCAGCAGTCAACACTCACTAGCGAACCCTTCCTACAATGAGCAGTTCTTC.

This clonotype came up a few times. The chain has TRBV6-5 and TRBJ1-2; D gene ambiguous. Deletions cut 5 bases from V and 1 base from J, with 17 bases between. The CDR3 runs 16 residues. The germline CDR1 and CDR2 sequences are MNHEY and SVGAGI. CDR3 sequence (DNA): TGTGCCAGCAGTGCCGGCCAAGGGTGGCTTAACTATGGCTACACCTTC. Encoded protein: CASSAGQGWLNYGYTF.

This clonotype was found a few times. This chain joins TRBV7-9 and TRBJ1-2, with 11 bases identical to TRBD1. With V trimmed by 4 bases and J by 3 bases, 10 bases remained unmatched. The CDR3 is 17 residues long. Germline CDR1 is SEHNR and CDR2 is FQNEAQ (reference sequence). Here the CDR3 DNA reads TGTGCCAGCAGCTATCCACTGGACAGGGGGCGCGACTATGGCTACACCTTC. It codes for CASSYPLDRGRDYGYTF.

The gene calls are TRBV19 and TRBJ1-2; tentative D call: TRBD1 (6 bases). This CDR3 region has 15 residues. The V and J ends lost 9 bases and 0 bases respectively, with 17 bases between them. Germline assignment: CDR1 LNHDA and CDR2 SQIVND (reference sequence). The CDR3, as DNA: TGTGCCAGCAGGACAGCCCAACGTTCTAACTATGGCTACACCTTC. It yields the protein CASRTAQRSNYGYTF.

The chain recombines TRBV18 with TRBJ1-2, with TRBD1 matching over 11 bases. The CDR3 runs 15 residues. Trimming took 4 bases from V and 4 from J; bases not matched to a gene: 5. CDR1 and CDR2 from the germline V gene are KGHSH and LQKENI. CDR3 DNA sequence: TGTGCCAGCTCACGAGGACAGGGGGCCTTCTATGGCTACACCTTC. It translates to CASSRGQGAFYGYTF.

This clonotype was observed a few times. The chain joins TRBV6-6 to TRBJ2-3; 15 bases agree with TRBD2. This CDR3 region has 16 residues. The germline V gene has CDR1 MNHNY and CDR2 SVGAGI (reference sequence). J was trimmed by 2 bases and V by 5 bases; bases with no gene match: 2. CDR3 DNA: TGTGCCAGCAGTAGGACTAGCGGGAGGGCCACAGATACGCAGTATTTT. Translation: CASSRTSGRATDTQYF.

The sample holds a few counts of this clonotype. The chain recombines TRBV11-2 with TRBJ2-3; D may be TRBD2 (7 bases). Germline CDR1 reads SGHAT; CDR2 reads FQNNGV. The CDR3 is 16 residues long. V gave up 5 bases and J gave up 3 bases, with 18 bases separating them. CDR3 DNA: TGTGCCAGCAGCCCCCCCCGGGGGGCGAGGACAGATACGCAGTATTTT. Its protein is CASSPPRGARTDTQYF.

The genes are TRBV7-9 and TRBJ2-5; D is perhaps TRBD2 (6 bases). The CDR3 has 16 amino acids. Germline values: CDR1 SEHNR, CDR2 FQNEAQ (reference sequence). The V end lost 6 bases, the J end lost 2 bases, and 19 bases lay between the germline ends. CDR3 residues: CASSTGSGGVQETQYF. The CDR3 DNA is TGTGCCAGCAGTACCGGTTCTGGAGGGGTGCAAGAGACCCAGTACTTC.

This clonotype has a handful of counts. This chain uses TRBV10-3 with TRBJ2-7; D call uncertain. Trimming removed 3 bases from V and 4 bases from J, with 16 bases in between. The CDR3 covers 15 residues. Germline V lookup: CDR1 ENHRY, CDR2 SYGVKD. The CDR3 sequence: CAISDTGRPTYEQYF. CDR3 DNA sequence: TGTGCCATCAGTGATACGGGCAGGCCCACATACGAGCAGTACTTC.

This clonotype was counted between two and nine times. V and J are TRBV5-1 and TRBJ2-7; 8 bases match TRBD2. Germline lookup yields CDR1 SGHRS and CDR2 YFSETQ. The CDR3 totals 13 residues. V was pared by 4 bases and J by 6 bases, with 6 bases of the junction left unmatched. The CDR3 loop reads CASSPAGEGEQYF. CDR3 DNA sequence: TGCGCCAGCAGCCCAGCGGGGGAGGGCGAGCAGTACTTC. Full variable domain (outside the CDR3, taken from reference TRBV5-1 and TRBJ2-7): KAGVTQTPRYLIKTRGQQVTLSCSPISGHRSVSWYQQTPGQGLQFLFEYFSETQRNKGNFPGRFSGRQFSNSRSEMNVSTLELGDSALYLCASSPAGEGEQYFGPGTRLTVT.

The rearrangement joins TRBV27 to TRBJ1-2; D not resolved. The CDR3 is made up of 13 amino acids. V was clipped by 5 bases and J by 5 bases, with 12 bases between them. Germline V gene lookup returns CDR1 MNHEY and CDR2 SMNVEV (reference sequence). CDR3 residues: CASSRSTSYGYTF. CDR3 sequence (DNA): TGTGCCAGCAGTCGATCCACAAGTTATGGCTACACCTTC.

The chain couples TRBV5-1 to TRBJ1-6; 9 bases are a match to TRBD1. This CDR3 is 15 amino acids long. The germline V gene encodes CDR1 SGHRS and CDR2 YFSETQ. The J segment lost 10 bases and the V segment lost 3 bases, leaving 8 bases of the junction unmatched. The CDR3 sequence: CASSSQQGADSPLHF. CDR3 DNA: TGCGCCAGCAGCTCCCAACAGGGGGCGGACTCACCCCTCCACTTT.

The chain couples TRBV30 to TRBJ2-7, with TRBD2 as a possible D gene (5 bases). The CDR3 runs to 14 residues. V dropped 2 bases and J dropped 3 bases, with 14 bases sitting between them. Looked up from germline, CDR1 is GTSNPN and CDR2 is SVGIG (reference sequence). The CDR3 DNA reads TGTGCCTGGAGTTTCACTCCCCGGGGCTACGAGCAGTACTTC. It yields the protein CAWSFTPRGYEQYF. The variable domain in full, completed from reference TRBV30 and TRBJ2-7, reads SQTIHQWPATLVQPVGSPLSLECTVEGTSNPNLYWYRQAAGRGLQLLFYSVGIGQISSEVPQNLSASRPQDRQFILSSKKLLLSDSGFYLCAWSFTPRGYEQYFGPGTRLTVT.

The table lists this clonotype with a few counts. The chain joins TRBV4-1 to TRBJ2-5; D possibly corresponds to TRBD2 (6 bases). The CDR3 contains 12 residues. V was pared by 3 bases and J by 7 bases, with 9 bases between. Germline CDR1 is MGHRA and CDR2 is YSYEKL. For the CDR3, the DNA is TGCGCCAGCAGCCAGGGACTTGGGACCCAGTACTTC. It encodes CASSQGLGTQYF.

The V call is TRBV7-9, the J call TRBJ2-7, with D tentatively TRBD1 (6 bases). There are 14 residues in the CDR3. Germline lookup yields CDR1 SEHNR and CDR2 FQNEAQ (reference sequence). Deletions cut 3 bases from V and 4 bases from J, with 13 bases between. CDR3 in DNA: TGTGCCAGCAGCTTGGCCCCGGACAGATACGAGCAGTACTTC. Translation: CASSLAPDRYEQYF.

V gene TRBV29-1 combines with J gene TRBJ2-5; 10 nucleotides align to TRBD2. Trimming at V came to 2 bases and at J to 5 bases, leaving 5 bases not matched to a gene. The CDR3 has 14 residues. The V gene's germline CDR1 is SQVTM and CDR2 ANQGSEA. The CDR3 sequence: CSVERLAGVETQYF. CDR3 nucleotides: TGCAGCGTTGAACGCCTAGCGGGAGTGGAGACCCAGTACTTC. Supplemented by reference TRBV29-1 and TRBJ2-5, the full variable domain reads SAVISQKPSRDICQRGTSLTIQCQVDSQVTMMFWYRQQPGQSLTLIATANQGSEATYESGFVIDKFPISRPNLTFSTLTVSNMSPEDSSIYLCSVERLAGVETQYFGPGTRLLVL.

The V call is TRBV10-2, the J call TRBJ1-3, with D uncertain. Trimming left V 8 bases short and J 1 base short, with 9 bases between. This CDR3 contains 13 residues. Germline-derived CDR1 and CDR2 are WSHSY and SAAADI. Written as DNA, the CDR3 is TGCGCCAGCCTAGGATCATCTGGAAACACCATATATTTT. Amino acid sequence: CASLGSSGNTIYF.

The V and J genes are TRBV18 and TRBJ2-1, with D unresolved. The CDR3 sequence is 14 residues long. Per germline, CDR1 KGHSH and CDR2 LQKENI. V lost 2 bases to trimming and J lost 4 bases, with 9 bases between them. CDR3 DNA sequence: TGTGCCAGCTCACCAGGAGACTTATACAATGAGCAGTTCTTC. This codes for CASSPGDLYNEQFF.

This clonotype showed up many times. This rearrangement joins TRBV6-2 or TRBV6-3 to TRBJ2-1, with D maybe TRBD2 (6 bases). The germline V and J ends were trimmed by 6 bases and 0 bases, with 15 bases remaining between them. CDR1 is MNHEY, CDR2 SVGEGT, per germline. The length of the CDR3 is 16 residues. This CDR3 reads CASSDPGVGSYNEQFF. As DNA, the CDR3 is TGTGCCAGCAGCGACCCGGGAGTCGGCTCCTACAATGAGCAGTTCTTC.

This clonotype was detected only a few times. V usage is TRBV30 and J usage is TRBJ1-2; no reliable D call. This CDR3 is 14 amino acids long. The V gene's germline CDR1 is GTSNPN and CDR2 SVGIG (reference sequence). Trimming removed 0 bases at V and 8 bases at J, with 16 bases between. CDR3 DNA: TGTGCCTGGAGTGTCGCGGGGTATCCGATCGGCTACACCTTC. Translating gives CAWSVAGYPIGYTF.

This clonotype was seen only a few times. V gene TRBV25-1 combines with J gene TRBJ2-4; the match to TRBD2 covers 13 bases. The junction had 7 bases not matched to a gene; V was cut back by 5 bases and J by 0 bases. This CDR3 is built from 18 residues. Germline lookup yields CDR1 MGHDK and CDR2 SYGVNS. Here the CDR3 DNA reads TGTGCCAGCAGTCCCGGGACTAGCGGGACTCTAGCCAAAAACATTCAGTACTTC. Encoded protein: CASSPGTSGTLAKNIQYF.

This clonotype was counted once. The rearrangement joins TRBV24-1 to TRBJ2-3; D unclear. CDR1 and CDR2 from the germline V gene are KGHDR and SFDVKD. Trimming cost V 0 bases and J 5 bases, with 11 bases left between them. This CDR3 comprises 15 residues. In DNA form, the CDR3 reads TGTGCCACCAGTGATTTGCAAGGGATTGAAGATACGCAGTATTTT. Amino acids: CATSDLQGIEDTQYF.

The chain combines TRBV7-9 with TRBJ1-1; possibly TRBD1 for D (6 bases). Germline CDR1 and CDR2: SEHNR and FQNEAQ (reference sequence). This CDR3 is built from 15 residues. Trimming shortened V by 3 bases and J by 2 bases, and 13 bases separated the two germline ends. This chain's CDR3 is CASSLRTARNTEAFF. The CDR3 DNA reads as TGTGCCAGCAGCTTGAGGACAGCCCGAAACACTGAAGCTTTCTTT.

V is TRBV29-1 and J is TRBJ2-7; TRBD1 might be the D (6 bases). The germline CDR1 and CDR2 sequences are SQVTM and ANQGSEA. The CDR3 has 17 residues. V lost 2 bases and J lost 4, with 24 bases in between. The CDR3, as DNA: TGCAGCGTTGAAATAGTCAGGGGTCGCAACATGGGGTACGAGCAGTACTTC. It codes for CSVEIVRGRNMGYEQYF.

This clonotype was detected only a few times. CDR3 sequence reads: CASSASGTNTGELFF. CDR3 DNA: TGTGCCAGCAGTGCGAGCGGGACGAACACCGGGGAGCTGTTTTTT. The rearrangement joins TRBV9 to TRBJ2-2; 7 positions agree with TRBD2. CDR3 length: 15 residues. The germline CDR1 and CDR2 sequences are SGDLS and YYNGEE. Losses at the gene ends were 5 bases for V and 0 bases for J; bases not matched to a gene: 4.